This T cell receptor (beta chain) was recovered during a study of CD8 T cells in Susac syndrome (dated by TCRdb to about 2019). Looking at the study overall: Whether CD8+ T cell activation and differentiation in Susac syndrome was antigen driven was tested using repertoire sequencing.

RNA was extracted using the RNeasy kit, and about 0.45 to 1 ug of the RNA was reverse transcribed with random hexamers. TCR beta CDR3 regions were amplified with the immunoSEQ multiplex PCR assay covering 54 Vbeta and 13 Jbeta segments. PCR amplification bias was corrected by using a synthetic template baseline for primer optimization and computational correction. The paper's processing steps were these. Reads were annotated to V, D and J genes according to IMGT and were analyzed with immunoSEQ Analyzer, with only productive sequences retained. Clonality was calculated as one minus the Shannon entropy normalized by log2 of the number of productive unique sequences. Public and private clones were assessed among the 100 most prevalent clones of each patient and control. A clone was defined as Susac-specific if it was absent from the healthy and MS cohorts, from 1052 published viral clones and from other ImmuneACCESS disease sequences. TCRdb passed the public sequencing reads through fastp at Q25 and MiXCR, retaining productive beta sequences. Rows are combined by CDR3 protein, so each entry shows the most common genes and DNA. What appears here as the V and J calls and clone size reflects TCRdb's work, not the paper's. Counted in this sample were 180,000 or so distinct CDR3 sequences; 90% to 95% of them appeared once. Under 0.12% of the sample goes to the ten largest clones.

The germline V gene provides CDR1 SQVTM and CDR2 ANQGSEA. The germline ends are 9 bases apart after V is trimmed by 4 bases and J by 2 bases. From the cysteine up to the phenylalanine, the CDR3 has a length of 12 residues. Only CDR3 DNA remains: 36 bases, in frame from the first base. Findings and caveats that apply to the study as a whole: The number of individuals in the TCR sequencing and HLA analysis was recognized as being relatively small.

Peripheral blood CD8+ and CD4+ T cells from healthy donors, Susac syndrome patients and multiple sclerosis patients were profiled using high-throughput TCR beta sequencing. Healthy donors were included as age- and sex-matched controls. Bulk CD8+ and CD4+ T cells were purified magnetically by negative isolation, whereas CD8+ TEMRA cells were enriched by FACS. Blood was drawn into EDTA tubes, processed within 24 hours, and PBMCs were isolated by density gradient centrifugation. PBMCs intended for TCR sequencing were cryopreserved in liquid nitrogen and thawed later in a water bath at 37 degrees C. Purity of sorted or isolated CD4+, CD8+ and CD8+ TEMRA cells was at least 90%. Turning to this clonotype: No cognate antigen has been identified for it. Qualities for individual bases were not recorded, and no much larger clone is one base off.

This clonotype originated in a human donor in good health. The V and J segments used are TRBV29-1 and TRBJ2-7; the D gene lacks a confident call. The material sequenced was CD4+ T cells from PBMCs. The DNA is TGCAGCGTTGGAGTTACAGCCTACGAGCAGTACTTC. Its translation reads: CSVGVTAYEQYF.